The 17 T cell receptor beta chains reported below all come from one sample, sequenced in a study of T cells in localized non-small cell lung cancer. Some clones are missing from TCRdb's copy, which holds only in-frame ones; the method was immunoSEQ multiplex PCR. The sample lists some 2,200 clones, approximately 30% seen once, with about a tenth in the top ten. This specimen was lung tumor tissue, taken before any cancer treatment. The receptors come from a man aged 40 to 70 with stage III squamous cell lung carcinoma.

The chain has TRBV30 and TRBJ1-1; D is unclear. V lost 0 bases, J lost 4 bases, and 6 bases lay in between. The germline gives CDR1 GTSNPN, CDR2 SVGIG (reference sequence). The CDR3 length is 12 residues. CDR3 sequence (DNA): TGTGCCTGGAGTGTACTTATCACTGAAGCTTTCTTT. Translation: CAWSVLITEAFF. The variable domain in full, completed from reference TRBV30 and TRBJ1-1, reads SQTIHQWPATLVQPVGSPLSLECTVEGTSNPNLYWYRQAAGRGLQLLFYSVGIGQISSEVPQNLSASRPQDRQFILSSKKLLLSDSGFYLCAWSVLITEAFFGQGTRLTVV.

The J gene is TRBJ2-5, the V gene TRBV7-8; D not resolved. The V end was cut by 6 bases, the J end by 5 bases, with 13 bases between. This CDR3 spans 13 amino acids. Germline-derived CDR1 and CDR2 are SGHVS and FQNEAQ. CDR3 DNA: TGTGCCAGCAGTCAAATCCGTGCCGAGACCCAGTACTTC. Protein: CASSQIRAETQYF.

This rearrangement joins TRBV19 to TRBJ2-5; 7 bases are shared with TRBD1. Germline CDR1 reads LNHDA; CDR2 reads SQIVND (reference sequence). V was pared by 1 base and J by 4 bases, with 9 bases of the junction left unmatched. The CDR3 totals 16 residues. The CDR3 DNA reads as TGTGCCAGTAGTATAGGATGGCAGGGGGTTGGAGAGACCCAGTACTTC. Protein sequence: CASSIGWQGVGETQYF.

This clone is medium-sized within its sample. V gene TRBV9 combines with J gene TRBJ1-1; D unclear. Germline V gene lookup returns CDR1 SGDLS and CDR2 YYNGEE. Trimming shortened V by 3 bases and J by 1 base, and 19 bases separated the two germline ends. The CDR3 loop spans 17 amino acids. CDR3 sequence: CASSAPPSGRRNTEAFF. In nucleotides, the CDR3 is TGTGCCAGCAGCGCTCCTCCATCCGGACGGCGGAACACTGAAGCTTTCTTT.

By proportion, this clone is medium-sized (0.01 to 0.1%). The chain joins TRBV6-8 to TRBJ1-1; unclear D gene. V was pared by 0 bases and J by 1 base, with 6 bases between. CDR1 is MNHGY and CDR2 is SAAAGT in the germline V gene. This CDR3 comprises 14 residues. The chain's CDR3 is CASSYSSRNTEAFF. The DNA of the CDR3 is TGTGCCAGCAGTTACTCTTCGAGGAACACTGAAGCTTTCTTT.

There are a few counts of this clone. This rearrangement joins TRBV11-3 to TRBJ2-1, with D hard to call. In germline, CDR1 is SGHNT, CDR2 YENEEA. This CDR3 spans 15 amino acids. V was cut by 4 bases and J by 2 bases, with 12 bases left in between. The CDR3 nucleotides read TGTGCCAGCAGCTCTACCTACGGCGCCTACAATGAGCAGTTCTTC. This encodes CASSSTYGAYNEQFF.

This clone was counted between two and nine times. The chain has TRBV11-3 and TRBJ1-4; D is unclear. In germline, CDR1 is SGHNT, CDR2 YENEEA. CDR3 length: 15 amino acids. V was cut by 5 bases and J by 4 bases, with 14 bases left in between. CDR3 DNA: TGTGCCAGCAGCGGGAGGCGAGCTAATAATGAAAAACTGTTTTTT. Its translation: CASSGRRANNEKLFF. Together with reference TRBV11-3 and TRBJ1-4, the CDR3 gives the full variable domain: EAGVVQSPRYKIIEKKQPVAFWCNPISGHNTLYWYLQNLGQGPELLIRYENEEAVDDSQLPKDRFSAERLKGVDSTLKIQPAELGDSAVYLCASSGRRANNEKLFFGSGTQLSVL.

A few counts support this clone. The CDR3, as DNA: TGTGCCAGCAGTCTGGATCGCTACACCGGGGAGCTGTTTTTT. Translated: CASSLDRYTGELFF. The rearrangement uses TRBV6-8 and TRBJ2-2; no reliable D call. Germline assignment: CDR1 MNHGY and CDR2 SAAAGT. This CDR3 has 14 residues. V lost 5 bases, J lost 3 bases, and 10 bases lay in between.

This chain uses TRBV5-1 with TRBJ1-2, with a weak D call TRBD1 (5 bases). Trimming took 4 bases from V and 6 from J, leaving 19 bases between them. The CDR3 spans 15 residues. Germline CDR1 reads SGHRS; CDR2 reads YFSETQ. The CDR3 sequence: CASSGGVGLGDGYTF. Written as DNA, the CDR3 is TGCGCCAGCAGCGGCGGCGTGGGCCTGGGGGATGGCTACACCTTC.

The chain joins TRBV30 to TRBJ2-7; 7 bases match TRBD2. The CDR3 loop spans 14 amino acids. CDR1 is GTSNPN, CDR2 SVGIG, per germline (reference sequence). The J segment lost 2 bases and the V segment lost 4 bases, leaving 8 bases of the junction unmatched. CDR3 coding DNA: TGTGCCTGGACCTTAGGGACTACAACCTACGAGCAGTACTTC. It yields the protein CAWTLGTTTYEQYF.

V and J are TRBV19 and TRBJ1-5; no firm D call. The CDR3 consists of 12 residues. Germline CDR1 is LNHDA and CDR2 is SQIVND (reference sequence). V was clipped by 5 bases and J by 2 bases, with 4 bases between them. CDR3 in amino acids: CASSHGNQPQHF. The CDR3 nucleotides read TGTGCCAGTAGTCATGGCAATCAGCCCCAGCATTTT.

The chain uses TRBV5-1 and TRBJ1-1; weak D call: TRBD1 (5 bases). Trimming pared 3 bases from V and 3 bases from J, leaving 15 bases between. The CDR3 extends over 15 amino acids. The germline gives CDR1 SGHRS, CDR2 YFSETQ. Here the CDR3 reads CASSSSGTRDTEAFF. CDR3 sequence (DNA): TGCGCCAGCAGCTCCTCAGGGACGAGGGACACTGAAGCTTTCTTT.

This chain links TRBV6-8 with TRBJ2-1; D might be TRBD1 (6 bases). Germline CDR1 MNHGY, CDR2 SAAAGT. The V end lost 4 bases, the J end lost 4 bases, and 14 bases lay between the germline ends. The CDR3 is 15 residues long. CDR3 coding DNA: TGTGCCAGCAGTTCAAGGGGGTTCCGTTACAATGAGCAGTTCTTC. It codes for CASSSRGFRYNEQFF.

CDR3 loop: CASSPGGSLNYGYTF. Here the CDR3 DNA reads TGTGCCAGCTCACCGGGGGGATCTTTGAACTATGGCTACACCTTC. The J gene is TRBJ1-2, the V gene TRBV18; maybe TRBD1 (5 bases). Germline V gene sequence: CDR1 KGHSH, CDR2 LQKENI. V gave up 3 bases and J gave up 2 bases, with 13 bases separating them. There are 15 residues in the CDR3.

This clone counts as large. The rearrangement joins TRBV9 to TRBJ1-2; D uncertain. Trimming removed 5 bases from V and 2 bases from J, with 13 bases in between. The CDR3 is made up of 14 amino acids. The germline CDR1 and CDR2 sequences are SGDLS and YYNGEE. Written as DNA, the CDR3 is TGTGCCAGCAGGGGAGGCAGTTCGAACTATGGCTACACCTTC. Its protein is CASRGGSSNYGYTF.

The chain joins TRBV6-8 to TRBJ2-7; D tentatively reads TRBD1 or TRBD2 (6 bases each). This CDR3 has 13 amino acids. CDR1 is MNHGY, CDR2 SAAAGT, per germline. V was cut by 8 bases and J by 6 bases, with 17 bases left in between. In DNA, the CDR3 is TGTGCCAGCGGGATCCAGGGGAGGCGCGAGCAGTACTTC. Amino acids: CASGIQGRREQYF.

The V gene is TRBV9, the J gene TRBJ1-5; D ambiguous. The CDR3 runs to 13 residues. Trimming took off 4 bases at V and 5 bases at J, with 10 bases between the two ends. The germline gives CDR1 SGDLS, CDR2 YYNGEE. CDR3 DNA: TGTGCCAGCAGCCTACAGCCCCATCAGCCCCAGCATTTT. It translates to CASSLQPHQPQHF.